The clone carrying this T cell receptor beta chain was seen only a few times. Antigen specificity is unknown. The data belong to a study of T-cell memory formation after mild COVID-19. Study at large: TCR clusters were mostly confined to one donor each.

Study-level points and caveats: In pre-infection memory, a portion of responding clones appeared, which suggested that cross-reactive memory joined.

5'RACE with constant-segment primers yielded barcoded, UMI-tagged TCR alpha and TCR beta cDNA libraries. TCRdb analysed the 5' RACE reads with MiXCR anew, one entry per CDR3 protein. The table lists approximately 99,000 distinct CDR3 sequences, 15% to 20% of them singletons, with around 5.1% in the top ten. Sequenced input: PBMCs or a T cell subset sorted from them (not recorded which). This sequence was found in a man between 18 and 29 years old who had mild COVID-19 (a few samples of this study predate the infection). Cell type and time point are not known.

CDR3 region: CASSSTGISYEQYF. The DNA of the CDR3 is TGCGCCAGCAGCTCAACAGGAATCTCCTACGAGCAGTACTTC. The chain employs TRBV5-1 and TRBJ2-7; a possible D gene is TRBD1 (5 bases). Germline CDR1 is SGHRS and CDR2 is YFSETQ. Trimming removed 3 bases at V and 0 bases at J, with 10 bases between. The CDR3 has 14 amino acids.